The clone carrying this T cell receptor (beta chain) occurred a few times. The data were produced by immunoSEQ multiplex PCR, yet TCRdb's version contains in-frame clones alone and is incomplete. The sample includes approximately 89,000 clones, over 75% of them seen just once. This sample is drawn from a study of blood T cell repertoires in COVID-19. Whole-study context: Sites in the United States, Italy and Spain provided acute and convalescent COVID-19 samples. Sources were T cells, B-cell-depleted T cells, or PBMCs; the material itself was cDNA or gDNA.

CDR3 length equals 14 residues. Germline lookup yields CDR1 SEHNR and CDR2 FQNEAQ (reference sequence). V was pared by 1 base and J by 4 bases, with 0 bases of the junction left unmatched. The chain uses TRBV7-9 and TRBJ2-3; 9 nucleotides line up with TRBD2. The sample consisted of peripheral blood. This receptor was obtained from a woman aged 70-85 years with acute or convalescent COVID-19. This CDR3 is CASSLGTSADTQYF. DNA for the CDR3: TGTGCCAGCAGCTTAGGGACTAGCGCAGATACGCAGTATTTT.